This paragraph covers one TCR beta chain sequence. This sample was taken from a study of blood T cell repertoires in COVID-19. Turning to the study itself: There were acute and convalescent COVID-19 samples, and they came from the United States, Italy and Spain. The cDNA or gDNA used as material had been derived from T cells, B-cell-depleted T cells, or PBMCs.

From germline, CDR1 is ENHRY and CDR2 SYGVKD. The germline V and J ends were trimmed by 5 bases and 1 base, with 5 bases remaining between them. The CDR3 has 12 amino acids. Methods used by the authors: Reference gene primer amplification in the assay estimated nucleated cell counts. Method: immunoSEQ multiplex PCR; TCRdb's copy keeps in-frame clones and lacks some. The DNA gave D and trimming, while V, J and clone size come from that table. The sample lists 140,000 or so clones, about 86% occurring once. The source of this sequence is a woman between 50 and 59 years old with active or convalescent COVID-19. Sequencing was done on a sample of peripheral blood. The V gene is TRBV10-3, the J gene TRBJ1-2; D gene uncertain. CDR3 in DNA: TGTGCCATCAGTTCAGATAACTATGGCTACACCTTC. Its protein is CAISSDNYGYTF.